The present T cell receptor (beta chain) was sequenced within a study of blood T cells in healthy people across ages. The CDR3 contains 12 residues. Trimming removed 1 base at V and 2 bases at J, with 5 bases between. CDR1 is DFQATT and CDR2 is SNEGSKA in the germline V gene (reference sequence). This clonotype has just a few counts. Its antigen is currently unknown. Together with a sample-barcoded 5' primer, a J-beta primer mix was included in a second PCR lasting roughly 6 to 12 cycles. A template-switch adaptor that had 12 random nucleotides put a tag on each cDNA molecule. TCRdb re-called the 5' RACE reads through MiXCR, storing one row per CDR3 protein. Of around 650,000 distinct CDR3 sequences listed, about a third are singletons. Peripheral blood was drawn, ten milliliters per donor. Per sample, a minimum of 6.5 million PBMCs were isolated. Whole-study results and caveats: Strong correlation linked observed beta diversity and percent naive T cells.

Sequences were obtained from blood. V usage is TRBV20-1 and J usage is TRBJ1-2; D call uncertain. The TCR was taken from a woman aged 80 or over in good health. The CDR3 reads CSARATNYGYTF. CDR3 nucleotide sequence: TGCAGTGCTAGAGCAACCAACTATGGCTACACCTTC.